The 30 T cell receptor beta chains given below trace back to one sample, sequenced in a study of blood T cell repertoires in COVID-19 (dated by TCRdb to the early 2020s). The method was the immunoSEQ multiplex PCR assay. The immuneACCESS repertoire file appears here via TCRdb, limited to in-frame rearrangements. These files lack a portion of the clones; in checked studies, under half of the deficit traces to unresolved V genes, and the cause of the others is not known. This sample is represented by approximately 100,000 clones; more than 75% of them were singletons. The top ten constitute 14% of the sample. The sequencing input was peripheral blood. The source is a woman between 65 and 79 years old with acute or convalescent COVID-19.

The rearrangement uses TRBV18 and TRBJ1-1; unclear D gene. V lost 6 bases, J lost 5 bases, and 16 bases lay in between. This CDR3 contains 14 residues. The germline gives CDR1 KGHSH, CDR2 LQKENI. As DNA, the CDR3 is TGTGCCAGCTCCCCCAACGGGGATAGGACTGAAGCTTTCTTT. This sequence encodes CASSPNGDRTEAFF.

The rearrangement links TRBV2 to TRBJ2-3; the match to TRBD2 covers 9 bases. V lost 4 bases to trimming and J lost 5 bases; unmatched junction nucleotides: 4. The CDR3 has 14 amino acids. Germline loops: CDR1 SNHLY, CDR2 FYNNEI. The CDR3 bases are TGTGCCAGCAGTGTCCGTAGCGGGAGAGATACGCAGTATTTT. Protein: CASSVRSGRDTQYF.

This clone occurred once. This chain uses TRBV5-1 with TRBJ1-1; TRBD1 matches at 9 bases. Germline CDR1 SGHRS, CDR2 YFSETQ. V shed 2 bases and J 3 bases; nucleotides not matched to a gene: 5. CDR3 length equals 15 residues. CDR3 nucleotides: TGCGCCAGCAGCTTAGCACAGGGGGCGGACACTGAAGCTTTCTTT. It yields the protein CASSLAQGADTEAFF.

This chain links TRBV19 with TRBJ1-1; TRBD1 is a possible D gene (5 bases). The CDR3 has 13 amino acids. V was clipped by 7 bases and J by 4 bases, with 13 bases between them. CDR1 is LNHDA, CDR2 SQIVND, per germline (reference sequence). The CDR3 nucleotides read TGTGCCAGTACCCCCCCCCAGGGCACTGAAGCTTTCTTT. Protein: CASTPPQGTEAFF. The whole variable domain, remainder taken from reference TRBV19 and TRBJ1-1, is DGGITQSPKYLFRKEGQNVTLSCEQNLNHDAMYWYRQDPGQGLRLIYYSQIVNDFQKGDIAEGYSVSREKKESFPLTVTSAQKNPTAFYLCASTPPQGTEAFFGQGTRLTVV.

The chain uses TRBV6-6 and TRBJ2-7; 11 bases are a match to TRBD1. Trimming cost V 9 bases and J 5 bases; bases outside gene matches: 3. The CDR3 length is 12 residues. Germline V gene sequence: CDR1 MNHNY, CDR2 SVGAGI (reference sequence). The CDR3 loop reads CASAGQGDEQYV. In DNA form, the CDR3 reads TGTGCCAGTGCGGGACAGGGGGACGAGCAGTACGTC.

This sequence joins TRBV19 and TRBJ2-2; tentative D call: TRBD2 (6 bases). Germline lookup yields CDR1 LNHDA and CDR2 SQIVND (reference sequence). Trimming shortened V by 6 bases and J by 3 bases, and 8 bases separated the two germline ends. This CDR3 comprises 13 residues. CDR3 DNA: TGTGCCAGTAGACCTAGCGACACCGGGGAGCTGTTTTTT. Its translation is CASRPSDTGELFF.

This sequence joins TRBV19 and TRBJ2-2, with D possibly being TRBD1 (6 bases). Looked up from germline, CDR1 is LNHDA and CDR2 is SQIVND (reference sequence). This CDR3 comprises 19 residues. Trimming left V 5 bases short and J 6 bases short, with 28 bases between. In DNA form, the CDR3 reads TGTGCCAGTAGTTCCATAGCCCCGACAGGCTCCCCTGTAGCCGGGGAGCTGTTTTTT. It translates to CASSSIAPTGSPVAGELFF.

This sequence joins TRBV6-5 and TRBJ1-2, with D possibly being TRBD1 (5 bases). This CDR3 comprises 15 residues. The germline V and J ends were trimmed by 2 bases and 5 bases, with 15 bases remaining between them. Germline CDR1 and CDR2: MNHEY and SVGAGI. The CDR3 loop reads CASSYRDGAGYGYTF. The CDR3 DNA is TGTGCCAGCAGTTACAGGGACGGGGCGGGGTATGGCTACACCTTC.

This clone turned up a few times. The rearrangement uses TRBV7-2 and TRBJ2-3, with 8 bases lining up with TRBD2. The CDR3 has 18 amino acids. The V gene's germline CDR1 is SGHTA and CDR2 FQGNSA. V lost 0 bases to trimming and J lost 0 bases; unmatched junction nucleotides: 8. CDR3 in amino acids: CASSLAGTSTSSTDTQYF. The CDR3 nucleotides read TGTGCCAGCAGCTTAGCCGGGACTAGTACCTCGAGCACAGATACGCAGTATTTT.

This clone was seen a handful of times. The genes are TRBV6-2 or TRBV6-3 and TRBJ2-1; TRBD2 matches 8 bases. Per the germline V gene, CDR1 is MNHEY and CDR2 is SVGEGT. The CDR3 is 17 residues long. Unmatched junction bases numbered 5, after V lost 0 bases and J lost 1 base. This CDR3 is CASSYSIVAGSYNEQFF. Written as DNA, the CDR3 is TGTGCCAGCAGTTACTCAATCGTAGCGGGATCCTACAATGAGCAGTTCTTC.

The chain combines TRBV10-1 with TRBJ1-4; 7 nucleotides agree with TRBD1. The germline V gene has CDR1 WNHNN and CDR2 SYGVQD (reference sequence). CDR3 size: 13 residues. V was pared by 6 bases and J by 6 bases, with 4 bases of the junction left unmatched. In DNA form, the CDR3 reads TGCGCCAGCAGCGAAGGGGGCCATGAAAAACTGTTTTTT. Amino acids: CASSEGGHEKLFF.

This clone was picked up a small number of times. This CDR3 reads CASSGGQGGEKLFF. CDR3 bases: TGCGCCAGCAGCGGGGGACAGGGGGGTGAAAAACTGTTTTTT. The chain has TRBV5-1 and TRBJ1-4; 11 bases align to TRBD1. V lost 4 bases, J lost 7 bases, and 3 bases stayed unmatched. The CDR3 length is 14 residues. CDR1 and CDR2 from the germline V gene are SGHRS and YFSETQ.

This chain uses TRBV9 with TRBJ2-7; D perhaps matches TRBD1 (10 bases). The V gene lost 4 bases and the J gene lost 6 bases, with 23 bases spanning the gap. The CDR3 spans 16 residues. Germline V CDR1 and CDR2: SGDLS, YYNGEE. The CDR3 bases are TGTGCCAGCAGCTCCGACAGGGGGCGGGGGGGCTGCGAGCAGTACGTC. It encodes CASSSDRGRGGCEQYV.

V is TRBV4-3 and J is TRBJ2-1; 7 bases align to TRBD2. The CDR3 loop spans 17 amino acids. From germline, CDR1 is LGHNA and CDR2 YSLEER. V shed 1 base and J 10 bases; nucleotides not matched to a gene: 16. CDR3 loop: CASSQVVDAGPGGEQFF. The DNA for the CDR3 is TGCGCCAGCAGCCAAGTAGTGGACGCGGGCCCCGGGGGGGAGCAGTTCTTC.

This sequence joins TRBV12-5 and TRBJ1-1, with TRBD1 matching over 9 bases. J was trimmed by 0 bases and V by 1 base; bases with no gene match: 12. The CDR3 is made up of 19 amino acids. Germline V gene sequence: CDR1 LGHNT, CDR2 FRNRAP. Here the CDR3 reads CASGLAIRQGGSMNTEAFF. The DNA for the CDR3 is TGTGCTAGTGGTTTGGCTATCCGACAGGGGGGGTCCATGAACACTGAAGCTTTCTTT.

CDR3 amino acids: CASSREQGFDEQFF. As DNA, the CDR3 is TGTGCCAGTAGTAGGGAACAGGGGTTTGATGAGCAGTTCTTC. The J gene is TRBJ2-1, the V gene TRBV19; the match to TRBD1 covers 7 bases. V dropped 4 bases and J dropped 8; count of bases not matched to a gene: 8. CDR3 size: 14 residues. Per the germline V gene, CDR1 is LNHDA and CDR2 is SQIVND (reference sequence).

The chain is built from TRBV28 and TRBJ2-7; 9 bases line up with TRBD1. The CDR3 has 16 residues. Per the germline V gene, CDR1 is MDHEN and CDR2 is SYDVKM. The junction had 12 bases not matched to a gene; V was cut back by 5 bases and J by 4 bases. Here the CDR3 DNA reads TGTGCCAGCAGTCAAAAGGGCGGGACAGGGCAGTACGAGCAGTACGTC. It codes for CASSQKGGTGQYEQYV.

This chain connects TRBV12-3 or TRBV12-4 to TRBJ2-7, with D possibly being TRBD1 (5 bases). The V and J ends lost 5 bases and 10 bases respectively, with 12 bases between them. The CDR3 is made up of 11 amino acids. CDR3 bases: TGTGCCAGCAGTGCAGGGCTTGGTCAGTACGTC. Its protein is CASSAGLGQYV.

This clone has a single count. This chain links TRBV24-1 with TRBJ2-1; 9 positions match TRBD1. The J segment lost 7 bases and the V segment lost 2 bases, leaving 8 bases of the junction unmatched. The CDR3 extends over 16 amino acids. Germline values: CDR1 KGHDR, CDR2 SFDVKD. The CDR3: CATSDSGTGFGNEQFF. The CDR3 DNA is TGTGCCACCAGTGATTCCGGGACAGGGTTTGGGAATGAGCAGTTCTTC.

In DNA, the CDR3 is TGCAGCGTTGAAGGAGCGGGGGGCACAGATACGCAGTATTTT. Its protein is CSVEGAGGTDTQYF. V usage is TRBV29-1 and J usage is TRBJ2-3; 8 positions match TRBD2. CDR1 is SQVTM, CDR2 ANQGSEA, per germline. The V gene end was trimmed by 1 base and the J gene end by 1 base; junction bases not matched to a gene: 1. The CDR3 has 14 residues.

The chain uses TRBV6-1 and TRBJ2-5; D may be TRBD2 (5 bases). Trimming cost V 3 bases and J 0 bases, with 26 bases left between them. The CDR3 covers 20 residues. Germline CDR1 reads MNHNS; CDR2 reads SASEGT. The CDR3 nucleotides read TGTGCCAGCAGTGATTTAAGGTTGATGGAAGATTCGGGGTACCAAGAGACCCAGTACTTC. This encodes CASSDLRLMEDSGYQETQYF.

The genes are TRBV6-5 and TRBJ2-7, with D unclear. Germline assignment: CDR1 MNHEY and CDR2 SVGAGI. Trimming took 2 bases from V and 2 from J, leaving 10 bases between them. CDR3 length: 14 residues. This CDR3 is CASSYSRRAYEQYV. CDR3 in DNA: TGTGCCAGCAGTTACAGCCGTCGCGCCTACGAGCAGTACGTC.

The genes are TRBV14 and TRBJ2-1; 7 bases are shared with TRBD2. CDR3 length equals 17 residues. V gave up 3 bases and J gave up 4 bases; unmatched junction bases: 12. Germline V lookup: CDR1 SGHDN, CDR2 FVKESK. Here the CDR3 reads CASSHKTHGEGYNEQFF. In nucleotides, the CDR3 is TGTGCCAGCAGCCACAAAACTCACGGGGAGGGTTACAATGAGCAGTTCTTC.

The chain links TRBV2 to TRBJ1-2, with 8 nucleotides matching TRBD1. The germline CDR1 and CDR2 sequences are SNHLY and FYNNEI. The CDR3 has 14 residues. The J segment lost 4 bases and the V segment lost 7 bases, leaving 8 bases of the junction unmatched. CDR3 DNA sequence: TGTGCCAGCACAGGGGGCATCTCTGTCTATGGCTACACCTTC. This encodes CASTGGISVYGYTF.

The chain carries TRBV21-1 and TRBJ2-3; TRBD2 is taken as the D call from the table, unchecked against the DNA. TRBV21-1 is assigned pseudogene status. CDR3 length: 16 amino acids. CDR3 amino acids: CASSAEGLAGTDTQYF. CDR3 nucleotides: TGTGCCAGCAGCGCAGAAGGACTAGCCGGGACAGATACGCAGTATTTT.

CDR3 sequence (DNA): TGTGCCAGCCCTTTGGGGACAGAAGAAACCTACGAGCAGTACGTC. Translating gives CASPLGTEETYEQYV. V and J are TRBV6-7 and TRBJ2-7, with 7 bases identical to TRBD1. TRBV6-7 is marked as an open reading frame, function uncertain. CDR3 length equals 15 residues. V lost 8 bases and J lost 2; bases outside the gene matches: 12.

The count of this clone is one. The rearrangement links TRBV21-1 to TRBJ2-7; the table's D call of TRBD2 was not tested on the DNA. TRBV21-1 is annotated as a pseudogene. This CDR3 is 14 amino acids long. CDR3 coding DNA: TGTGCCAGCAGCCTTGGGAGAGGCTCGAAGGCGCAGTACGTC. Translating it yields CASSLGRGSKAQYV.

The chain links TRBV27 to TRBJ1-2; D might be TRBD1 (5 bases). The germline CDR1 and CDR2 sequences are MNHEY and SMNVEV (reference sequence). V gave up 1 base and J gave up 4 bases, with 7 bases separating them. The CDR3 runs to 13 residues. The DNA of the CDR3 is TGTGCCAGCAGTTTATACCAGGGCTATGGCTACACCTTC. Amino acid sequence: CASSLYQGYGYTF.

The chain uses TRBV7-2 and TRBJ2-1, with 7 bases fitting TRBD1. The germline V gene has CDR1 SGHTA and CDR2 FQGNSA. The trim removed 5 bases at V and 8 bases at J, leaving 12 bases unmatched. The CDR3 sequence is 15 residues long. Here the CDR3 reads CASSRNGQAFDEQFF. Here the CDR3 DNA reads TGTGCCAGCAGCCGGAACGGACAGGCCTTCGATGAGCAGTTCTTC.

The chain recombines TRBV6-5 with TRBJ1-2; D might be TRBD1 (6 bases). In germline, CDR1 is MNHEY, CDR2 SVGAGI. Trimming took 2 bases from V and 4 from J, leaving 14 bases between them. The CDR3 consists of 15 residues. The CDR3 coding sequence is TGTGCCAGCAGTTACGGTACAGGGACAACCTATGGCTACACCTTC. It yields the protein CASSYGTGTTYGYTF.